The entry that follows covers one T cell receptor (beta chain) sequence. Antigen specificity is unknown. This sample is drawn from a study of CD8+CD57+ T cells in acquired aplastic anemia. Across the whole study: DNA from sorted CD4+ and CD8+ cells averaged approximately 3.5 ug. Study observations and caveats: Around 30 was the count of CD8+ CDR3 sequences that patients shared with controls.

The CDR3 contains 13 residues. The J segment lost 5 bases and the V segment lost 5 bases, leaving 8 bases of the junction unmatched. Germline CDR1 reads DFQATT; CDR2 reads SNEGSKA (reference sequence). It was genomic DNA that served as the template for profiling TCR beta VDJ and CDR3. TCRdb independently ran MiXCR on the reads; one entry per CDR3 protein. Among 150,000 or so distinct CDR3 sequences listed, approximately 51% were seen once. It was patients with CD8+CD57+ cell expansion by flow cytometry who were chosen for sequencing. This clonotype originated in a human donor with aplastic anemia. The J gene is TRBJ2-5, the V gene TRBV20-1, with 7 bases fitting TRBD2. The sequenced material came from sorted CD4+, CD8+, or CD8+CD57+ T cells (not recorded which) from PBMCs. CDR3 loop: CSAYSGAGETQYF. DNA for the CDR3: TGCAGTGCTTATAGCGGAGCGGGGGAGACCCAGTACTTC.